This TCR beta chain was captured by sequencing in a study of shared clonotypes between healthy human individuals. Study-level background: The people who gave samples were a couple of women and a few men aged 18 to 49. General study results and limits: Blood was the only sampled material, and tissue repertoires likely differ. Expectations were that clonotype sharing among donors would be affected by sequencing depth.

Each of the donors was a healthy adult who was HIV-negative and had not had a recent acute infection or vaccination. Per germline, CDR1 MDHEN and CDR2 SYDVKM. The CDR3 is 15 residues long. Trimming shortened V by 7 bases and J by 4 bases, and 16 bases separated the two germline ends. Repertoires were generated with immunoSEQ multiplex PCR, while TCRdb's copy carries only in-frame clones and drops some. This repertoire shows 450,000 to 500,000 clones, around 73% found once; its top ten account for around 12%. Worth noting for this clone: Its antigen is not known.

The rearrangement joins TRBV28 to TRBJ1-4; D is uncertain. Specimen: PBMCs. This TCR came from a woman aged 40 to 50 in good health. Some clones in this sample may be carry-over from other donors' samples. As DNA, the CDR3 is TGTGCCAGCACCCGAGGACGGACTTATAATGAAAAACTGTTTTTT. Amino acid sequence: CASTRGRTYNEKLFF.